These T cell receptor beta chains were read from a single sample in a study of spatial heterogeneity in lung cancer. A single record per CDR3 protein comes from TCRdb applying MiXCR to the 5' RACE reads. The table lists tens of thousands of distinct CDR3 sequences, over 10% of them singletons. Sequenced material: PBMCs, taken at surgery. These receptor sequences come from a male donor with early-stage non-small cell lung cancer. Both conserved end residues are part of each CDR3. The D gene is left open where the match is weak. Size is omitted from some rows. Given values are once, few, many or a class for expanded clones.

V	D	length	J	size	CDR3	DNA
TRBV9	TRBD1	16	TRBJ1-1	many	CASSPHGGTGGNEAFF	TGTGCCAGCAGCCCCCACGGGGGGACAGGGGGGAATGAAGCTTTCTTT
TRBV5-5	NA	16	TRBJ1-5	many	CASSLAGAASNQPQHF	TGTGCCAGCAGCTTGGCCGGCGCAGCTAGCAATCAGCCCCAGCATTTT
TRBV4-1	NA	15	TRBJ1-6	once	CASSPSDRNNSPLHF	TGCGCCAGCAGCCCCTCAGACAGAAATAATTCACCCCTCCACTTT
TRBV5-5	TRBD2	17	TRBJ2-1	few	CASSFTLAGFSYNEQFF	TGTGCCAGCAGCTTTACCTTAGCGGGCTTCTCCTACAATGAGCAGTTCTTC
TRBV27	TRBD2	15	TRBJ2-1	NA	CASSALAGGPNEQFF	TGTGCCAGCAGTGCACTAGCGGGGGGTCCCAATGAGCAGTTCTTC
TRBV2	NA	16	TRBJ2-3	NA	CASSEKGSHSTDTQYF	TGTGCCAGCAGTGAAAAGGGCAGTCATTCCACAGATACGCAGTATTTT
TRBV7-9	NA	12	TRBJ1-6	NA	CASSPGESPLHF	TGTGCCAGCAGCCCAGGGGAATCACCCCTCCACTTT
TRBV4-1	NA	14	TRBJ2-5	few	CASSQAGPQETQYF	TGCGCCAGCAGCCAGGCCGGGCCTCAAGAGACCCAGTACTTC
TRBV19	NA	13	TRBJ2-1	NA	CASSIQVYNEQFF	TGTGCCAGTAGTATACAGGTGTACAATGAGCAGTTCTTC
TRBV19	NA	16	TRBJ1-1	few	CASTSGILTGDTEAFF	TGTGCCAGTACCTCCGGGATACTCACTGGGGACACTGAAGCTTTCTTT
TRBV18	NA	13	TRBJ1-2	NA	CASSPRDGYGYTF	TGTGCCAGCTCACCACGGGACGGCTATGGCTACACCTTC
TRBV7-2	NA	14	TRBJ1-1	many	CASSLGSMNTEAFF	TGTGCCAGCAGCTTAGGGAGCATGAACACTGAAGCTTTCTTT
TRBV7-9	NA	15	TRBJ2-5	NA	CASSLRGDPLGTQYF	TGTGCCAGCAGCTTAAGGGGGGACCCCCTTGGGACCCAGTACTTC
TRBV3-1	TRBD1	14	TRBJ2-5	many	CASILQGVQETQYF	TGTGCCAGCATCTTACAGGGGGTCCAAGAGACCCAGTACTTC
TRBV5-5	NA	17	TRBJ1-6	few	CASSLDPSDLYNSPLHF	TGTGCCAGCAGCCTGGACCCCTCGGACCTTTATAATTCACCCCTCCACTTT
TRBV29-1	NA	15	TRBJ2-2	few	CSANTHPRGTGELFF	TGCAGCGCTAATACCCATCCCAGAGGCACCGGGGAGCTGTTTTTT
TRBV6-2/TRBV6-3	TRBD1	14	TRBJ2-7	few	CAARGTGGLYEQYF	TGTGCCGCCCGAGGGACAGGGGGCTTGTACGAGCAGTACTTC
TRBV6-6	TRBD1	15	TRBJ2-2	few	CASSYGTGFAGELFF	TGTGCCAGCAGTTACGGGACAGGGTTTGCCGGGGAGCTGTTTTTT
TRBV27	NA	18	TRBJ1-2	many	CASSPSGGSSRTNYGYTF	TGTGCCAGCAGCCCTAGCGGGGGGAGTTCCAGAACTAACTATGGCTACACCTTC
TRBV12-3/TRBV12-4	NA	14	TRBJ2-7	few	CASSSRVLSYEQYF	TGTGCCAGCAGCTCCCGGGTACTCTCCTACGAGCAGTACTTC
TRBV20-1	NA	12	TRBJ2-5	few	CSAPDQRETQYF	TGCAGTGCCCCCGACCAGAGGGAGACCCAGTACTTC
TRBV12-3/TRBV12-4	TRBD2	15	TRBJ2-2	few	CASTTGGRRTGELFF	TGTGCCAGCACTACGGGGGGGCGTCGTACCGGGGAGCTGTTTTTT
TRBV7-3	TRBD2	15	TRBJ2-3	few	CASSPSGGATDTQYF	TGTGCCAGCAGCCCTAGCGGGGGGGCCACAGATACGCAGTATTTT
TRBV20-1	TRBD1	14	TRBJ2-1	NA	CSARTGIYYNEQFF	TGCAGTGCAAGGACAGGGATTTACTACAATGAGCAGTTCTTC
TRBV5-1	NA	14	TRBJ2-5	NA	CASSTGLTQETQYF	TGCGCCAGCAGCACCGGACTAACCCAAGAGACCCAGTACTTC
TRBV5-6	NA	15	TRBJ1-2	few	CASSLSGTVNYGYTF	TGTGCCAGCAGCCTCTCCGGGACGGTAAACTATGGCTACACCTTC
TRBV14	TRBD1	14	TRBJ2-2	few	CASRRQGGTGELFF	TGTGCCAGCAGACGACAGGGTGGCACCGGGGAGCTGTTTTTT
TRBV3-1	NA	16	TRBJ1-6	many	CASSQDPQGRNSPLHF	TGTGCCAGCAGCCAAGATCCCCAGGGAAGGAATTCACCCCTCCACTTT
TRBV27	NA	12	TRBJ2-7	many	CASKGPSYEQYF	TGTGCCAGCAAGGGGCCTTCCTACGAGCAGTACTTC
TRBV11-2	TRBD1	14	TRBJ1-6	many	CASSSDRENSPLHF	TGTGCCAGCAGCTCCGACAGGGAGAATTCACCCCTCCACTTT
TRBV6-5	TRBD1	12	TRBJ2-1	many	CASGQAYNEQFF	TGTGCCAGCGGACAGGCTTACAATGAGCAGTTCTTC
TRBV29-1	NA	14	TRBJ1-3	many	CSVEIPGWGNTIYF	TGCAGCGTTGAAATCCCAGGGTGGGGAAACACCATATATTTT
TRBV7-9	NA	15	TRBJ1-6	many	CASSLRGDNNSPLHF	TGTGCCAGCAGCTTAAGAGGGGATAATAATTCACCCCTCCACTTT
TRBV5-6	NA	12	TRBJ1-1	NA	CASSQGNTEAFF	TGTGCCAGCAGCCAGGGAAACACTGAAGCTTTCTTT
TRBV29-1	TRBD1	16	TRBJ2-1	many	CSVETYGGQGADEQFF	TGCAGCGTTGAAACTTACGGGGGACAGGGGGCCGATGAGCAGTTCTTC
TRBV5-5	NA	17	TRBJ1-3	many	CASSPQLDTPSGNTIYF	TGTGCCAGCAGCCCACAATTGGACACTCCCTCTGGAAACACCATATATTTT